The 18 T cell receptor beta chains listed next were all sequenced from one sample in a study of blood T cell repertoires in COVID-19. Measured with immunoSEQ multiplex PCR; TCRdb has only the in-frame clones, and not every one. The sample contains tens of thousands of clones, around 86% of which appear only once. Specimen: peripheral blood. The receptors originated from a human donor in a cohort sampled during active COVID-19.

In this sample, this clone turned up once. V is TRBV11-3 and J is TRBJ2-1; D gene ambiguous. The ends were cut back, 1 base at V and 4 bases at J, with 5 bases in the middle. The germline CDR1 and CDR2 sequences are SGHNT and YENEEA. The CDR3 has 13 residues. CDR3 region: CASSLGQYNEQFF. The CDR3 nucleotides are TGTGCCAGCAGCTTAGGGCAGTACAATGAGCAGTTCTTC.

V usage is TRBV3-1 (or the pseudogene TRBV3-2) and J usage is TRBJ2-7, with D hard to call. This CDR3 spans 13 amino acids. Trimming removed 3 bases from V and 0 bases from J, with 6 bases in between. Germline values: CDR1 LGHDT, CDR2 YNNKEL (reference sequence). The CDR3 DNA sequence: TGTGCCAGCAGCCATAGCTACTCCTACGAGCAGTACTTC. Its protein is CASSHSYSYEQYF.

The chain links TRBV7-9 to TRBJ2-5, with 9 nucleotides matching TRBD2. V lost 4 bases to trimming and J lost 1 base; unmatched junction nucleotides: 13. The CDR3 extends over 18 amino acids. Germline V lookup: CDR1 SEHNR, CDR2 FQNEAQ (reference sequence). CDR3 coding DNA: TGTGCCAGCAGCTCCCGCTATTTGGCTAGCGGGATCCAAGAGACCCAGTACTTC. This gives the protein CASSSRYLASGIQETQYF.

The chain couples TRBV5-4 to TRBJ2-1; 12 bases fit TRBD2. The CDR3 loop spans 15 amino acids. Unmatched junction bases numbered 7, after V lost 6 bases and J lost 6 bases. Per germline, CDR1 SGHNT and CDR2 YYREEE (reference sequence). The CDR3 nucleotides read TGTGCCAGCAACCCCGGACTAGCGGGGATCAATGAGCAGTTCTTC. Its protein product is CASNPGLAGINEQFF.

The J gene is TRBJ2-7, the V gene TRBV5-5; maybe TRBD1 (5 bases). The CDR3 is 15 amino acids. Trimming removed 1 base from V and 4 bases from J, with 15 bases in between. The germline V gene encodes CDR1 SGHKS and CDR2 YYEKEE (reference sequence). CDR3 coding DNA: TGTGCCAGCAGCTTGACCCAGGGCCGAAGTTACGAGCAGTACTTC. Its protein is CASSLTQGRSYEQYF.

The chain uses TRBV21-1 and TRBJ2-3; the DNA was not compared with TRBD2, the D call given in the table. TRBV21-1 is an annotated pseudogene. The CDR3 has 16 amino acids. The CDR3 DNA follows: TGTGCCAGTAACCCCAGACTAGCGGACCACACAGATACGCAGTATTTT. It yields the protein CASNPRLADHTDTQYF.

The chain recombines TRBV6-5 with TRBJ1-4, with D tentatively TRBD1 (6 bases). This CDR3 comprises 13 residues. V was shortened by 8 bases and J by 9 bases, with 16 bases between the two germline ends. Looked up from germline, CDR1 is MNHEY and CDR2 is SVGAGI. In DNA, the CDR3 is TGTGCCAGCCGGACAGCCGTTATGAAAAAACTGTTTTTT. It yields the protein CASRTAVMKKLFF.

The chain joins TRBV5-4 to TRBJ2-1; 11 nucleotides agree with TRBD2. The V segment lost 0 bases and the J segment 8 bases; nucleotides outside the gene matches: 7. Germline V gives CDR1 SGHNT, CDR2 YYREEE (reference sequence). The CDR3 length is 16 residues. The DNA for the CDR3 is TGTGCCAGCAGCTTGGATCCTAGCGGGAGGTCTGATGAGCAGTTCTTC. It translates to CASSLDPSGRSDEQFF.

This clone was counted a few times. The gene calls are TRBV19 and TRBJ1-5; 9 nucleotides agree with TRBD1. The CDR3 has 14 residues. Germline lookup yields CDR1 LNHDA and CDR2 SQIVND (reference sequence). V lost 6 bases, J lost 9 bases, and 9 bases stayed unmatched. The CDR3 region is CASRSTGGARPQHF. CDR3 sequence (DNA): TGTGCCAGTAGGAGCACAGGGGGCGCGAGGCCCCAGCATTTT.

The CDR3 is CSVYTGTGVDQPQHF. The DNA for the CDR3 is TGCAGCGTCTATACCGGGACAGGGGTTGATCAGCCCCAGCATTTT. This chain links TRBV29-1 with TRBJ1-5; 10 nucleotides line up with TRBD1. Germline CDR1 and CDR2: SQVTM and ANQGSEA. CDR3 length: 15 amino acids. With 6 bases clipped from V and 5 bases from J, the junction kept 10 bases outside the gene matches.

The rearrangement links TRBV4-2 to TRBJ2-3; 7 nucleotides agree with TRBD2. This CDR3 contains 18 residues. The trim removed 0 bases at V and 4 bases at J, leaving 13 bases unmatched. Germline assignment: CDR1 LGHNA and CDR2 YNFKEQ. The CDR3 bases are TGTGCCAGCAGCCAAGAAAGCGTCGGACTAGTTAGCTCAGATACGCAGTATTTT. Its protein is CASSQESVGLVSSDTQYF.

V is TRBV5-6 and J is TRBJ2-7, with D tentatively TRBD2 (6 bases). CDR3 length equals 13 residues. From germline, CDR1 is SGHDT and CDR2 YYEEEE. The V end lost 0 bases, the J end lost 6 bases, and 10 bases lay between the germline ends. In DNA form, the CDR3 reads TGTGCCAGCAGCTTGGTCGTGGGGGGCGAGCAGTACTTC. Protein: CASSLVVGGEQYF.

This chain links TRBV19 with TRBJ1-2, with D possibly TRBD1 on 5 matching bases. Trimming left V 8 bases short and J 2 bases short, with 12 bases between. The germline gives CDR1 LNHDA, CDR2 SQIVND (reference sequence). This CDR3 is 13 amino acids long. This CDR3 is CASGSGLNYGYTF. The CDR3 region has the DNA TGTGCCAGTGGATCGGGACTAAACTATGGCTACACCTTC.

The chain combines TRBV11-2 with TRBJ2-2, with D possibly being TRBD2 (5 bases). V was pared by 4 bases and J by 7 bases, with 10 bases between. The length of the CDR3 is 13 residues. Germline assignment: CDR1 SGHAT and CDR2 FQNNGV. The CDR3 DNA reads TGTGCCAGCAGCTGGGAGTGGATCGGGGAGCTGTTTTTT. Its translation is CASSWEWIGELFF.

The chain uses TRBV7-6 and TRBJ2-1, with a tentative D call TRBD1 (6 bases). The germline CDR1 and CDR2 sequences are SGHVS and FNYEAQ. The CDR3 spans 16 residues. With 3 bases removed from V and 2 bases from J, the gap between germline ends came to 14 bases. The CDR3 loop is CASSLGASGAYNEQFF. The DNA for the CDR3 is TGTGCCAGCAGCTTGGGGGCGTCCGGGGCCTACAATGAGCAGTTCTTC.

The J gene is TRBJ1-2, the V gene TRBV9, with 9 bases that match TRBD1. This CDR3 has 15 residues. Germline-derived CDR1 and CDR2 are SGDLS and YYNGEE. After removal of 3 bases from V and 6 bases from J, the junction contained 9 bases not matched to a gene. Written as DNA, the CDR3 is TGTGCCAGCAGCGGAGACAGGGGGGTTAAACATGGCTACACCTTC. Its protein product is CASSGDRGVKHGYTF. Supplemented by reference TRBV9 and TRBJ1-2, the full variable domain reads DSGVTQTPKHLITATGQRVTLRCSPRSGDLSVYWYQQSLDQGLQFLIQYYNGEERAKGNILERFSAQQFPDLHSELNLSSLELGDSALYFCASSGDRGVKHGYTFGSGTRLTVV.

This chain connects TRBV6-6 to TRBJ1-1; a possible D gene is TRBD1 (6 bases). V shed 5 bases and J shed 0 bases, with 10 bases lying between them. Germline V gene data show CDR1 as MNHNY and CDR2 as SVGAGI (reference sequence). The CDR3 is 14 residues long. The CDR3 sequence is CASSAQGMNTEAFF. The CDR3 coding sequence is TGTGCCAGCAGTGCACAGGGAATGAACACTGAAGCTTTCTTT.

J is TRBJ2-3 and V is TRBV25-1; 10 bases are shared with TRBD2. The V segment lost 3 bases and the J segment 4 bases; nucleotides outside the gene matches: 1. The V gene's germline CDR1 is MGHDK and CDR2 SYGVNS. The CDR3 covers 14 residues. The chain's CDR3 is CASSDGTSADTQYF. CDR3 coding DNA: TGTGCCAGCAGTGATGGGACTAGCGCAGATACGCAGTATTTT.